Presented here are 29 T cell receptor beta chains from one specimen sequenced in a study of identifying expanded T cells in peripheral blood. Data came from immunoSEQ multiplex PCR; TCRdb stores just in-frame clones and leaves some out. This table has about 94,000 clones, approximately 86% appearing once. The sequenced sample was blood. These receptors all come from a person aged 18-69 years in good health.

The chain employs TRBV6-1 and TRBJ1-1, with D hard to call. Germline assignment: CDR1 MNHNS and CDR2 SASEGT. Trimming removed 5 bases from V and 2 bases from J, with 9 bases in between. The CDR3 consists of 13 residues. The CDR3 DNA is TGTGCCAGCAGTACAGAAGCTAACACTGAAGCTTTCTTT. Its translation is CASSTEANTEAFF.

This clone appeared a single time. The chain employs TRBV5-1 and TRBJ2-2, with TRBD2 matching 7 bases. The germline V gene encodes CDR1 SGHRS and CDR2 YFSETQ. The CDR3 sequence is 16 residues long. V shed 3 bases, J shed 10 bases, and the junction held 15 bases outside the gene matches. The DNA for the CDR3 is TGCGCCAGCAGCTCCCGACCAAGTTTAGCGGGTGAGGAGCTGTTTTTT. Translating gives CASSSRPSLAGEELFF.

V usage is TRBV6-4 and J usage is TRBJ1-1, with D possibly matching TRBD1 (5 bases). CDR3 length: 21 residues. V gave up 0 bases and J gave up 0 bases, with 26 bases separating them. In germline, CDR1 is MRHNA, CDR2 SNTAGT. The CDR3 sequence is CASSDSYRQAGRAEVNTEAFF. The CDR3, as DNA: TGTGCCAGCAGTGACTCTTATCGGCAGGCGGGGCGGGCCGAAGTGAACACTGAAGCTTTCTTT.

The chain joins TRBV29-1 to TRBJ1-1; D call uncertain. Per germline, CDR1 SQVTM and CDR2 ANQGSEA. Between the trimmed V and J ends, which lost 5 bases and 0 bases, there was a span of 16 bases. This CDR3 region has 15 residues. The CDR3 nucleotides read TGCAGCGTTTTGTCACAGCCGCTCTTGAACACTGAAGCTTTCTTT. Amino acid sequence: CSVLSQPLLNTEAFF. The entire variable domain, with the rest obtained from reference TRBV29-1 and TRBJ1-1, is as follows: SAVISQKPSRDICQRGTSLTIQCQVDSQVTMMFWYRQQPGQSLTLIATANQGSEATYESGFVIDKFPISRPNLTFSTLTVSNMSPEDSSIYLCSVLSQPLLNTEAFFGQGTRLTVV.

Notes on this clone: The same CDR3 arises from other DNA sequences in this sample as well. The rearrangement joins TRBV5-1 to TRBJ2-7; TRBD1 matches 8 bases. Trimming took 0 bases from V and 2 from J; bases not matched to a gene: 1. Germline CDR1 SGHRS, CDR2 YFSETQ. This CDR3 is 14 amino acids long. The CDR3 here is CASSLGQGPYEQYF. CDR3 coding DNA: TGCGCCAGCAGCTTGGGACAGGGGCCCTACGAGCAGTACTTC.

The chain employs TRBV11-3 and TRBJ1-2; no reliable D call. Deletions cut 4 bases from V and 3 bases from J, with 12 bases between. Germline CDR1 reads SGHNT; CDR2 reads YENEEA. This CDR3 is 14 amino acids long. The CDR3 DNA sequence: TGTGCCAGCAGCTCGGCCATAACAGACTATGGCTACACCTTC. Translating it yields CASSSAITDYGYTF.

The chain combines TRBV28 with TRBJ1-1, with TRBD1 matching 8 bases. The CDR3 spans 16 residues. The V gene's germline CDR1 is MDHEN and CDR2 SYDVKM. V shed 6 bases, J shed 5 bases, and the junction held 14 bases outside the gene matches. CDR3 residues: CASSPGQASGRTEAFF. The CDR3, as DNA: TGTGCCAGCAGCCCGGGACAGGCATCGGGGAGAACTGAAGCTTTCTTT.

V gene TRBV5-1 combines with J gene TRBJ1-1, with a tentative D call TRBD1 (6 bases). The CDR3 length is 15 residues. The V gene lost 6 bases and the J gene lost 4 bases, with 19 bases spanning the gap. Germline V gene sequence: CDR1 SGHRS, CDR2 YFSETQ. The CDR3 sequence is CASIDTTGSVTEAFF. CDR3 nucleotides: TGCGCCAGCATCGACACGACAGGTTCTGTCACTGAAGCTTTCTTT.

This chain joins TRBV7-8 and TRBJ1-6; no definite D call. V lost 2 bases and J lost 9, with 20 bases in between. The V gene's germline CDR1 is SGHVS and CDR2 FQNEAQ. This CDR3 comprises 17 residues. This chain's CDR3 is CASSLSVYGEGFSPLHF. CDR3 nucleotide sequence: TGTGCCAGCAGCTTATCCGTCTATGGGGAAGGGTTTTCACCCCTCCACTTT. Variable domain in full (rest from reference TRBV7-8 and TRBJ1-6): GAGVSQSPRYKVAKRGQDVALRCDPISGHVSLFWYQQALGQGPEFLTYFQNEAQLDKSGLPSDRFFAERPEGSVSTLKIQRTQQEDSAVYLCASSLSVYGEGFSPLHFGNGTRLTVT.

V is TRBV18 and J is TRBJ1-1; no reliable D call. With 5 bases removed from V and 3 bases from J, the gap between germline ends came to 10 bases. This CDR3 comprises 13 residues. Germline V gene lookup returns CDR1 KGHSH and CDR2 LQKENI. CDR3 sequence reads: CASSGRTDTEAFF. The CDR3 DNA follows: TGTGCCAGCTCAGGGCGCACGGACACTGAAGCTTTCTTT.

This clone was counted a single time. The rearrangement uses TRBV2 and TRBJ1-3; D is unclear. The CDR3 is 17 residues long. Germline V gene sequence: CDR1 SNHLY, CDR2 FYNNEI. The germline V and J ends were trimmed by 2 bases and 0 bases, with 14 bases remaining between them. The CDR3 reads CASSELRTLRSGNTIYF. CDR3 nucleotides: TGTGCCAGCAGTGAACTTCGGACCCTGCGCTCTGGAAACACCATATATTTT.

The V gene is TRBV10-3, the J gene TRBJ1-2, with 10 bases that match TRBD1. This CDR3 has 16 residues. Germline lookup yields CDR1 ENHRY and CDR2 SYGVKD. The ends lost 2 bases at V and 3 bases at J; junction bases unmatched: 6. The CDR3 DNA reads as TGTGCCATCAGTGAGGGGGGGACAGGGGATGACTATGGCTACACCTTC. Translating it yields CAISEGGTGDDYGYTF.

This chain connects TRBV25-1 to TRBJ2-1, with TRBD1 identical over 7 bases. The CDR3 loop spans 16 amino acids. The ends lost 4 bases at V and 4 bases at J; junction bases unmatched: 10. CDR1 and CDR2 (germline): MGHDK, SYGVNS. The DNA of the CDR3 is TGTGCCAGCAGTGCGACAGGGTCGAGAACGTACAATGAGCAGTTCTTC. Encoded protein: CASSATGSRTYNEQFF.

The chain recombines TRBV7-9 with TRBJ1-2; weak D call: TRBD1 (5 bases). Germline V lookup: CDR1 SEHNR, CDR2 FQNEAQ (reference sequence). The length of the CDR3 is 15 residues. Trimming shortened V by 1 base and J by 5 bases, and 14 bases separated the two germline ends. CDR3 sequence reads: CASSLVEGRGYGYTF. The DNA of the CDR3 is TGTGCCAGCAGCTTAGTGGAGGGGCGCGGGTATGGCTACACCTTC.

The CDR3 nucleotides are TGTGCCAGCAGCTTGGCTGGTGTGCAAGTTCAAGAATCCCAGTACTTC. Amino acids: CASSLAGVQVQESQYF. The gene calls are TRBV5-4 and TRBJ2-5; D gene ambiguous. The CDR3 loop spans 16 amino acids. Trimming took off 0 bases at V and 9 bases at J, with 21 bases between the two ends. Germline V gene data show CDR1 as SGHNT and CDR2 as YYREEE (reference sequence).

This clone appeared a single time. The chain employs TRBV11-2 and TRBJ2-3; D might be TRBD1 (5 bases). Trimming stripped 0 bases from V and 6 bases from J, with 13 bases between. Germline CDR1 is SGHAT and CDR2 is FQNNGV. The CDR3 is 15 residues long. The CDR3 is CASSLDGAILDTQYF. CDR3 bases: TGTGCCAGCAGCTTAGATGGGGCGATTCTTGATACGCAGTATTTT.

This rearrangement joins TRBV5-4 to TRBJ2-1, with TRBD2 matching over 13 bases. V lost 4 bases, J lost 9 bases, and 7 bases stayed unmatched. This CDR3 spans 15 amino acids. CDR1 is SGHNT, CDR2 YYREEE, per germline (reference sequence). CDR3 bases: TGTGCCAGCAGCACCCGACTAGCGGGAGGCGGTGAGCAGTTCTTC. Translating gives CASSTRLAGGGEQFF.

The rearrangement links TRBV2 to TRBJ1-1, with 8 bases identical to TRBD1. CDR3 size: 12 residues. CDR1 and CDR2 (germline): SNHLY, FYNNEI. The V and J ends lost 11 bases and 1 base, in that order; junction bases with no gene match: 3. The CDR3 DNA reads as TGTGCCGGGGGGACAGGGAACACTGAAGCTTTCTTT. It translates to CAGGTGNTEAFF.

The chain joins TRBV5-4 to TRBJ2-7, with 10 bases fitting TRBD2. The CDR3 is made up of 15 amino acids. With V trimmed by 2 bases and J by 2 bases, 4 bases remained unmatched. In germline, CDR1 is SGHNT, CDR2 YYREEE (reference sequence). The CDR3 region has the DNA TGTGCCAGCAGCTTAGGTCTAGCGGGAGCCTACGAGCAGTACTTC. It is translated as CASSLGLAGAYEQYF.

The chain is built from TRBV19 and TRBJ2-2; either TRBD1 or TRBD2 may fit D (5 bases each). From germline, CDR1 is LNHDA and CDR2 SQIVND (reference sequence). This CDR3 is 12 amino acids long. The CDR3 bases are TGTGGCCTCCGGGACAACACCGGGGAGCTGTTTTTT. This sequence encodes CGLRDNTGELFF.

The chain recombines TRBV5-1 with TRBJ1-4; 9 nucleotides line up with TRBD1. The ends lost 4 bases at V and 7 bases at J; junction bases unmatched: 11. The CDR3 is made up of 16 amino acids. CDR1 SGHRS and CDR2 YFSETQ come from the germline V gene. CDR3 bases: TGCGCCAGCAGCCGGGCCTCGGGACAGGGTAGTGAAAAACTGTTTTTT. Its protein is CASSRASGQGSEKLFF.

The chain is built from TRBV5-1 and TRBJ2-1, with a possible D match to TRBD1 (5 bases). Trimming shortened V by 0 bases and J by 8 bases, and 15 bases separated the two germline ends. CDR3 size: 15 residues. CDR1 SGHRS and CDR2 YFSETQ come from the germline V gene. The chain's CDR3 is CASSLVRVIRDEQFF. In nucleotides, the CDR3 is TGCGCCAGCAGCTTGGTCAGGGTGATACGCGATGAGCAGTTCTTC.

The chain employs TRBV30 and TRBJ1-3; 8 bases agree with TRBD1. The J segment lost 0 bases and the V segment lost 3 bases, leaving 4 bases of the junction unmatched. Germline CDR1 GTSNPN, CDR2 SVGIG (reference sequence). The CDR3 consists of 15 residues. The CDR3 reads CAWRTGALSGNTIYF. The CDR3 DNA follows: TGTGCCTGGAGGACAGGGGCGCTCTCTGGAAACACCATATATTTT. Looking up the rest from reference TRBV30 and TRBJ1-3 gives the full variable domain: SQTIHQWPATLVQPVGSPLSLECTVEGTSNPNLYWYRQAAGRGLQLLFYSVGIGQISSEVPQNLSASRPQDRQFILSSKKLLLSDSGFYLCAWRTGALSGNTIYFGEGSWLTVV.

The V gene is TRBV11-1, the J gene TRBJ1-3, with D tentatively TRBD1 (5 bases). The CDR3 has 18 amino acids. Germline assignment: CDR1 SGHAT and CDR2 FQDESV (reference sequence). The ends were cut back, 4 bases at V and 2 bases at J, with 21 bases in the middle. CDR3 in DNA: TGTGCCAGCAGCTCCGGGGGGACTCCCCGAGGAGCTGGAAACACCATATATTTT. Protein product: CASSSGGTPRGAGNTIYF.

The rearrangement links TRBV19 to TRBJ2-5; a possible D gene is TRBD2 (6 bases). V shed 4 bases and J shed 2 bases, with 17 bases lying between them. Germline-derived CDR1 and CDR2 are LNHDA and SQIVND (reference sequence). This CDR3 has 16 residues. The CDR3 DNA follows: TGTGCCAGTAGTAGGGGGGAGGCCCCGGATCAAGAGACCCAGTACTTC. This translates into CASSRGEAPDQETQYF.

The V call is TRBV11-1, the J call TRBJ1-5; D call uncertain. Trimming left V 5 bases short and J 0 bases short, with 5 bases between. This CDR3 is 13 amino acids long. Per the germline V gene, CDR1 is SGHAT and CDR2 is FQDESV (reference sequence). The CDR3 nucleotides read TGTGCCAGCAGCGCTAATAGCAATCAGCCCCAGCATTTT. Translated: CASSANSNQPQHF.

The chain joins TRBV18 to TRBJ2-1, with 12 bases that match TRBD1. Germline V gene lookup returns CDR1 KGHSH and CDR2 LQKENI. J was trimmed by 2 bases and V by 4 bases; bases with no gene match: 6. The CDR3 has 17 amino acids. CDR3 residues: CASSLTGTGGAYNEQFF. The CDR3 DNA reads as TGTGCCAGCTCACTCACCGGGACAGGGGGCGCCTACAATGAGCAGTTCTTC.

The chain carries TRBV5-1 and TRBJ1-2, with no clear D. This CDR3 has 12 residues. Trimming took 1 base from V and 4 from J, leaving 5 bases between them. CDR1 and CDR2 (germline): SGHRS, YFSETQ. The CDR3 loop is CASSLTTYGYTF. CDR3 coding DNA: TGCGCCAGCAGCTTGACTACCTATGGCTACACCTTC.

The chain links TRBV9 to TRBJ1-1, with D possibly being TRBD1 (5 bases). The CDR3 totals 14 residues. The germline gives CDR1 SGDLS, CDR2 YYNGEE. The germline V and J ends were trimmed by 4 bases and 4 bases, with 14 bases remaining between them. For the CDR3, the DNA is TGTGCCAGCAGCCGTTCGGGGGGGAGCACTGAAGCTTTCTTT. Amino acid sequence: CASSRSGGSTEAFF.